What follows are 21 T cell receptor beta chains derived from one specimen sequenced in a study of blood T cell repertoires in COVID-19. Repertoires were generated with immunoSEQ multiplex PCR, while TCRdb's copy carries only in-frame clones and drops some. The repertoire holds about 140,000 clones, with roughly 85% as singletons. The sequenced sample was peripheral blood. The source of these receptors is a middle-aged man with acute or convalescent COVID-19.

The CDR3 is CASSHGGNSPLHF. The CDR3 nucleotides read TGTGCCAGCAGCCATGGGGGGAATTCACCCCTCCACTTT. The chain has TRBV11-2 and TRBJ1-6; D perhaps matches TRBD1 (5 bases). V lost 5 bases and J lost 7, with 9 bases in between. Germline assignment: CDR1 SGHAT and CDR2 FQNNGV. The CDR3 has 13 amino acids.

The chain recombines TRBV30 with TRBJ2-2, with 12 bases identical to TRBD2. Germline CDR1 and CDR2: GTSNPN and SVGIG (reference sequence). V lost 7 bases and J lost 6; bases outside the gene matches: 6. The CDR3 length is 14 residues. The CDR3 DNA sequence: TGTGCCTCCTCTAGCGGGGGGGCCGCCGGGGAGCTGTTTTTT. Residues: CASSSGGAAGELFF.

This clone came up once. This sequence joins TRBV6-6 and TRBJ1-5, with D perhaps matching TRBD1 (6 bases). In germline, CDR1 is MNHNY, CDR2 SVGAGI (reference sequence). The V end lost 6 bases, the J end lost 6 bases, and 12 bases lay between the germline ends. The CDR3 extends over 13 amino acids. In DNA form, the CDR3 reads TGTGCCAGCAGACAGGGTTTCGGTCAGCCCCAGCATTTT. Its protein product is CASRQGFGQPQHF.

The chain combines TRBV12-3 or TRBV12-4 with TRBJ1-1, with D possibly TRBD1 on 6 matching bases. The V end lost 6 bases, the J end lost 5 bases, and 13 bases lay between the germline ends. This CDR3 is 13 amino acids long. The CDR3 is CASREGGWTEAFF. CDR3 DNA sequence: TGTGCCAGCAGAGAAGGGGGATGGACTGAAGCTTTCTTT.

J is TRBJ2-7 and V is TRBV15; 7 bases line up with TRBD1. CDR3 length equals 14 residues. Trimming cost V 3 bases and J 5 bases; bases outside gene matches: 7. Germline V CDR1 and CDR2: LNHNV, YYDKDF (reference sequence). The CDR3 spells CATSRDRIRNEQYF. The CDR3, as DNA: TGTGCCACCAGCAGGGACAGGATTCGGAACGAGCAGTACTTC.

The J gene is TRBJ1-6, the V gene TRBV18, with D possibly TRBD1 on 5 matching bases. The germline CDR1 and CDR2 sequences are KGHSH and LQKENI. There are 16 residues in the CDR3. Trimming removed 4 bases at V and 1 base at J, with 11 bases between. CDR3 nucleotide sequence: TGTGCCAGCTCACTCAGGGAGGGGTCCTATAATTCACCCCTCCACTTT. Protein: CASSLREGSYNSPLHF.

This clone was seen a single time. The V call is TRBV3-1 (or the pseudogene TRBV3-2), the J call TRBJ2-7, with D perhaps matching TRBD1 (5 bases). This CDR3 region has 14 residues. Trimming stripped 5 bases from V and 2 bases from J, with 13 bases between. Germline CDR1 LGHDT, CDR2 YNNKEL (reference sequence). CDR3: CASSTSPGPYEQYF. The CDR3 DNA follows: TGTGCCAGCAGCACCTCCCCAGGGCCCTACGAGCAGTACTTC.

The rearrangement joins TRBV5-1 to TRBJ1-6; D unresolved. The CDR3 contains 15 residues. CDR1 and CDR2 from the germline V gene are SGHRS and YFSETQ. Trimming removed 0 bases at V and 8 bases at J, with 12 bases between. CDR3 sequence: CASSLESLIHSPLHF. CDR3 DNA: TGCGCCAGCAGCTTGGAGTCGCTAATCCATTCACCCCTCCACTTT.

J is TRBJ1-3 and V is TRBV30; D gene unclear. The CDR3 loop spans 14 amino acids. The V end was cut by 3 bases, the J end by 4 bases, with 13 bases between. Germline V lookup: CDR1 GTSNPN, CDR2 SVGIG (reference sequence). CDR3 bases: TGTGCCTGGAGGGCCGCCGGGAGCGGAAACACCATATATTTT. This sequence encodes CAWRAAGSGNTIYF.

The chain combines TRBV11-3 with TRBJ2-7; D unresolved. The CDR3 has 12 amino acids. V was clipped by 0 bases and J by 6 bases, with 6 bases between them. In germline, CDR1 is SGHNT, CDR2 YENEEA. CDR3 residues: CASSLDRIEQYF. The CDR3 nucleotides read TGTGCCAGCAGCTTAGACAGGATCGAGCAGTACTTC.

The J gene is TRBJ2-1, the V gene TRBV9; D is perhaps TRBD1 (6 bases). V was pared by 4 bases and J by 6 bases, with 11 bases between. Germline-derived CDR1 and CDR2 are SGDLS and YYNGEE. CDR3 length equals 13 residues. The CDR3 is CASSIGQINEQFF. The DNA for the CDR3 is TGTGCCAGCAGCATAGGACAGATCAATGAGCAGTTCTTC.

The CDR3 loop reads CASSRALAEAYEQYF. CDR3 sequence (DNA): TGCGCCAGCAGCCGAGCACTAGCGGAAGCTTACGAGCAGTACTTC. This chain connects TRBV4-1 to TRBJ2-7; the match to TRBD2 covers 8 bases. Trimming cost V 4 bases and J 4 bases; bases outside gene matches: 9. Looked up from germline, CDR1 is MGHRA and CDR2 is YSYEKL. This CDR3 contains 15 residues.

The chain links TRBV30 to TRBJ1-6, with D hard to call. This CDR3 region has 14 residues. Germline values: CDR1 GTSNPN, CDR2 SVGIG (reference sequence). The V end lost 0 bases, the J end lost 7 bases, and 10 bases lay between the germline ends. CDR3 DNA: TGTGCCTGGAGTGTAACCGGTCTCAATTCACCCCTCCACTTT. Translated, it gives CAWSVTGLNSPLHF.

This chain links TRBV13 with TRBJ1-2; D gene unclear. This CDR3 comprises 12 residues. Germline values: CDR1 PRHDT, CDR2 FYEKMQ (reference sequence). Trimming removed 5 bases from V and 5 bases from J, with 9 bases in between. The chain's CDR3 is CASSRGGYGYTF. The CDR3 nucleotides are TGTGCCAGCAGCCGCGGAGGTTATGGCTACACCTTC.

The chain couples TRBV30 to TRBJ1-3; no firm D call. V dropped 5 bases and J dropped 3 bases, with 8 bases sitting between them. Germline V gene sequence: CDR1 GTSNPN, CDR2 SVGIG (reference sequence). The CDR3 covers 12 residues. CDR3 in amino acids: CAWLRVGNTIYF. The CDR3 bases are TGTGCCTGGCTCCGAGTTGGAAACACCATATATTTT.

The chain couples TRBV18 to TRBJ2-7, with a tentative D call TRBD1 (5 bases). The V gene lost 2 bases and the J gene lost 3 bases, with 11 bases spanning the gap. Germline V CDR1 and CDR2: KGHSH, LQKENI. The CDR3 has 14 residues. DNA of the CDR3: TGTGCCAGCTCACCAGGGGCAGGGAACTACGAGCAGTACTTC. This gives the protein CASSPGAGNYEQYF.

This sequence joins TRBV9 and TRBJ2-1; TRBD2 is a possible D gene (6 bases). V dropped 4 bases and J dropped 2 bases, with 13 bases sitting between them. The CDR3 runs 15 residues. Germline V CDR1 and CDR2: SGDLS, YYNGEE. The CDR3 sequence is CASSLKGLTYNEQFF. The CDR3 bases are TGTGCCAGCAGCCTGAAAGGACTAACCTACAATGAGCAGTTCTTC.

This clone was seen a few times. The sample has other DNA sequences that encode this CDR3 too. The rearrangement uses TRBV14 and TRBJ2-2; D is uncertain. CDR1 is SGHDN and CDR2 is FVKESK in the germline V gene. This CDR3 region has 13 residues. Deletions cut 1 base from V and 7 bases from J, with 7 bases between. This CDR3 reads CASSQVVSGELFF. CDR3 nucleotides: TGTGCCAGCAGCCAAGTAGTGAGCGGGGAGCTGTTTTTT.

This chain connects TRBV11-3 to TRBJ1-1; TRBD1 matches 9 bases. J lost 1 base, V lost 5 bases, and 2 bases had no gene match. Germline V lookup: CDR1 SGHNT, CDR2 YENEEA. This CDR3 has 14 amino acids. This chain's CDR3 is CASSLGQGNTEAFF. CDR3 bases: TGTGCCAGCAGCCTGGGACAGGGGAACACTGAAGCTTTCTTT.

This chain links TRBV11-3 with TRBJ2-1; TRBD2 agrees at 9 bases. This CDR3 comprises 15 residues. CDR1 and CDR2 (germline): SGHNT, YENEEA. J gave up 3 bases and V 4 bases, and 4 bases lay outside the gene matches. The CDR3 nucleotides read TGTGCCAGCAGCTATTTAGCGGGAGTCTACAATGAGCAGTTCTTC. Its protein product is CASSYLAGVYNEQFF.

The CDR3 spells CASSSRRDRANEKLFF. DNA of the CDR3: TGTGCCAGCTCATCGAGACGGGACAGGGCGAATGAAAAACTGTTTTTT. The J gene is TRBJ1-4, the V gene TRBV18; TRBD1 matches 9 bases. The germline gives CDR1 KGHSH, CDR2 LQKENI. The V gene end was trimmed by 5 bases and the J gene end by 5 bases; junction bases not matched to a gene: 9. The CDR3 loop spans 16 amino acids.